This TCR beta chain was identified in a study of blood T cell repertoires in COVID-19. The wider study: From T cells, B-cell-depleted T cells, or PBMCs came the material, which was cDNA or gDNA.

Grouping used clinical history reported by participants in a survey and questionnaire. Donors in Cohort 3 counted as recovered after two negative PCRs, clearance, or symptom resolution. In the authors' workflow: Amplification with reference gene primers provided the estimates of nucleated cell counts. TCRdb's table, derived via immunoSEQ multiplex PCR, lists solely in-frame clones and lacks some. That table supplies the V and J calls and clone size; D and trimming were determined from the DNA. Of about 290,000 clones listed, roughly nine tenths are singletons. V trimming: 2 bases; J trimming: 5 bases; junction bases outside the gene matches: 6. The CDR3 spans 14 residues. The germline gives CDR1 SGHNT, CDR2 YYREEE (reference sequence).

Sample: PBMCs or T cells enriched from blood (not recorded which). The clonotype was recovered from a woman in her forties who had recovered from COVID-19. The rearrangement links TRBV5-4 to TRBJ2-5, with 7 positions matching TRBD1. CDR3 in DNA: TGTGCCAGCAGCTTAGGGGGCGTGGGTGAGACCCAGTACTTC. Translating it yields CASSLGGVGETQYF.